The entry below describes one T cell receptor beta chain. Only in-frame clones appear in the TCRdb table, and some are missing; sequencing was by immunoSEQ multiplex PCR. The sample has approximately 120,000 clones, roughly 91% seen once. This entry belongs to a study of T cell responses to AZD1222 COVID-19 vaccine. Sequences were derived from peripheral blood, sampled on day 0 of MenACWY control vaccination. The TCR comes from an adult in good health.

The CDR3 nucleotides read TGTGCCAGTCAGGACAGGGGAGGGTCTGGGCAGTACTTC. This sequence encodes CASQDRGGSGQYF. This rearrangement joins TRBV19 to TRBJ2-7; 9 bases line up with TRBD1. CDR1 is LNHDA, CDR2 SQIVND, per germline (reference sequence). This CDR3 is built from 13 residues. Trimming removed 8 bases from V and 9 bases from J; junction bases left unmatched: 11.